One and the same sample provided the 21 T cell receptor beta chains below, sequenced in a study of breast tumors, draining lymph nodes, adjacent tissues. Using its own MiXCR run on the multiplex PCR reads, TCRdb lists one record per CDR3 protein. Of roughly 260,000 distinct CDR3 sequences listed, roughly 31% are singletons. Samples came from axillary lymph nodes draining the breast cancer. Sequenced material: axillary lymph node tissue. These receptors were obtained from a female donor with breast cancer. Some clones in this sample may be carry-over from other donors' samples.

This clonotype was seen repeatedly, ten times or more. CDR3 region: CASTPGTVMEGYTF. CDR3 nucleotide sequence: TGTGCCAGCACCCCCGGGACAGTCATGGAGGGCTACACCTTC. The J gene is TRBJ1-2, the V gene TRBV14; 7 nucleotides match TRBD1. The CDR3 spans 14 residues. The V and J ends lost 7 bases and 8 bases, in that order; junction bases with no gene match: 13. Germline V lookup: CDR1 SGHDN, CDR2 FVKESK. Combining the CDR3 with reference TRBV14 and TRBJ1-2 gives the whole variable domain EAGVTQFPSHSVIEKGQTVTLRCDPISGHDNLYWYRRVMGKEIKFLLHFVKESKQDESGMPNNRFLAERTGGTYSTLKVQPAELEDSGVYFCASTPGTVMEGYTFGSGTRLTVV.

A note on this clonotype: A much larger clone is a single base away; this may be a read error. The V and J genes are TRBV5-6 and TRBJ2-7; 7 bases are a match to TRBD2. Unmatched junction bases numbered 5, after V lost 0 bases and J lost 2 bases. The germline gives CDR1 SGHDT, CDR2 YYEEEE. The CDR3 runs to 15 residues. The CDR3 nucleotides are TGTGCCAGCAGCTTGGGGGGGAGGGGAACCTACGAGCAGTACTTC. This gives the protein CASSLGGRGTYEQYF.

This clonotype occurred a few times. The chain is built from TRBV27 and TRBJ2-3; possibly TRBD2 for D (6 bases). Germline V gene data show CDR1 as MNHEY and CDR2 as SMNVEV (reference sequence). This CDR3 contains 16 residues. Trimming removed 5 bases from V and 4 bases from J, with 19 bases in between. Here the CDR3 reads CASSPGRPMGADTQYF. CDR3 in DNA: TGTGCCAGCAGTCCCGGGAGACCAATGGGGGCAGATACGCAGTATTTT.

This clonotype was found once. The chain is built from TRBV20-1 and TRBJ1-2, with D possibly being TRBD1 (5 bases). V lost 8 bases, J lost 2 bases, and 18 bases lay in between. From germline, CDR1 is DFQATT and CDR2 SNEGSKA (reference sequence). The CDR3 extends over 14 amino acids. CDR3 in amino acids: CSPRTSGANYGYTF. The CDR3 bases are TGCAGTCCCAGGACTAGCGGGGCCAACTATGGCTACACCTTC.

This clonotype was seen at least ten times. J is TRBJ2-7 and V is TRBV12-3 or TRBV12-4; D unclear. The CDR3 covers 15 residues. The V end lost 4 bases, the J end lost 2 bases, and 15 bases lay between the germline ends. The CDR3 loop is CASSSPLATAYEQYF. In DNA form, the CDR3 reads TGTGCCAGCAGTTCCCCCTTGGCTACCGCCTACGAGCAGTACTTC.

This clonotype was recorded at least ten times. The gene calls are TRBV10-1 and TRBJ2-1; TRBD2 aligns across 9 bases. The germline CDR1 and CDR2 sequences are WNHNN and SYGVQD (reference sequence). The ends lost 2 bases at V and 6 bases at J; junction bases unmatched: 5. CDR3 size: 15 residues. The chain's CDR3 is CASSERLAGINEQFF. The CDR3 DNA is TGCGCCAGCAGTGAGAGGCTAGCGGGAATCAATGAGCAGTTCTTC.

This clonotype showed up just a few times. The CDR3 loop reads CSAVNIGLNTEAFF. DNA for the CDR3: TGCAGTGCTGTCAACATCGGATTGAACACTGAAGCTTTCTTT. V is TRBV20-1 and J is TRBJ1-1; D is ambiguous. The germline V gene has CDR1 DFQATT and CDR2 SNEGSKA (reference sequence). Trimming removed 5 bases at V and 0 bases at J, with 13 bases between. The CDR3 consists of 14 residues.

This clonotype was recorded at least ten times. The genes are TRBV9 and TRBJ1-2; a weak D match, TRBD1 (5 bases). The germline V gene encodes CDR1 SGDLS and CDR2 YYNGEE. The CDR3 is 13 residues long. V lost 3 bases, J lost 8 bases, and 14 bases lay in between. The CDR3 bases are TGTGCCAGCAGCGACCTTGGGGGGGACGGCTACACCTTC. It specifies CASSDLGGDGYTF.

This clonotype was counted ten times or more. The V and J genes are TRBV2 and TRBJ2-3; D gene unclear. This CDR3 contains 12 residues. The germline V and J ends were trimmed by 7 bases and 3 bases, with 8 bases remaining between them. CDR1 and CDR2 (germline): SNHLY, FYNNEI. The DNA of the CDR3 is TGTGCCAGCATGATGGAAACAGATACGCAGTATTTT. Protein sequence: CASMMETDTQYF.

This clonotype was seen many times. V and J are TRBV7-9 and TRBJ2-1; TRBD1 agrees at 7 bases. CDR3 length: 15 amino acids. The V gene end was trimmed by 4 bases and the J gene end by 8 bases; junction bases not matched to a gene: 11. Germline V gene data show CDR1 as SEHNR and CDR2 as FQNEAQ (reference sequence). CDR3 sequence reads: CASSSSQRGGYEQFF. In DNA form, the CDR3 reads TGTGCCAGCAGCTCTAGCCAAAGAGGGGGCTATGAGCAGTTCTTC.

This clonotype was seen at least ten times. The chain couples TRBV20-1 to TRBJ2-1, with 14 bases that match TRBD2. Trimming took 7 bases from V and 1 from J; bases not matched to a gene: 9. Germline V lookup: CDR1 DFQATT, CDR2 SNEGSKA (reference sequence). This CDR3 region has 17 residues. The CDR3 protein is CSVPGTSGRGSYNEQFF. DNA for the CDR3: TGCAGTGTCCCCGGGACTAGCGGGAGAGGGTCCTACAATGAGCAGTTCTTC.

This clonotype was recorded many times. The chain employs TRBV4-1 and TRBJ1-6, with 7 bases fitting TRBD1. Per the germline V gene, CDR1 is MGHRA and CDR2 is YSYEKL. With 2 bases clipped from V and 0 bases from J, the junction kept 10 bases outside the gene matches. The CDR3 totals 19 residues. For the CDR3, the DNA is TGCGCCAGCAGCCAAACGAGGGCAGGGGGAAGCTCCTATAATTCACCCCTCCACTTT. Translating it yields CASSQTRAGGSSYNSPLHF.

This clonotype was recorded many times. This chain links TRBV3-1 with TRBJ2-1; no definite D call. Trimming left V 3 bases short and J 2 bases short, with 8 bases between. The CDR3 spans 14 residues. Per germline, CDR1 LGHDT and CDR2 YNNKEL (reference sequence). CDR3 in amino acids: CASSQAHAYNEQFF. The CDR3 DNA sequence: TGTGCCAGCAGCCAGGCCCACGCCTACAATGAGCAGTTCTTC.

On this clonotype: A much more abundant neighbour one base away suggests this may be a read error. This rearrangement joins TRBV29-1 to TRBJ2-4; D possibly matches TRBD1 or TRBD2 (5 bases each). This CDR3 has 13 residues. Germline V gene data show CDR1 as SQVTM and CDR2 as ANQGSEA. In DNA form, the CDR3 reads TGCGGCGTTGGGGGTACCCCGTCGGGCATTCAGTACTTC. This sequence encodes CGVGGTPSGIQYF. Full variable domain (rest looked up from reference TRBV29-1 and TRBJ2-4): SAVISQKPSRDICQRGTSLTIQCQVDSQVTMMFWYRQQPGQSLTLIATANQGSEATYESGFVIDKFPISRPNLTFSTLTVSNMSPEDSSIYLCGVGGTPSGIQYFGAGTRLSVL.

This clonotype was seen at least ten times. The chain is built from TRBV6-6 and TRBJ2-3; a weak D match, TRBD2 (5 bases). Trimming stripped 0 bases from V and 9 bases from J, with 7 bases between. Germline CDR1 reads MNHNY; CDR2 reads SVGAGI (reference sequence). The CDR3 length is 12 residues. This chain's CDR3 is CASSYSGVTQYF. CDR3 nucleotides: TGTGCCAGCAGTTACTCGGGAGTCACGCAGTATTTT.

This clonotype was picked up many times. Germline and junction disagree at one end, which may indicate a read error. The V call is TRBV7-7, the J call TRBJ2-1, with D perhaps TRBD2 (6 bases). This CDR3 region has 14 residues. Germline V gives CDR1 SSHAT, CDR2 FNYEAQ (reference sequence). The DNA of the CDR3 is TGTGCTAGCAGCTTGGGGGAGGTCTACAATGAGCAGTTCTTC. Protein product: CASSLGEVYNEQFF. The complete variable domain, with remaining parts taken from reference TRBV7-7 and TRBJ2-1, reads GAGVSQSPRYKVTKRGQDVTLRCDPISSHATLYWYQQALGQGPEFLTYFNYEAQPDKSGLPSDRFSAERPEGSISTLTIQRTEQRDSAMYRCASSLGEVYNEQFFGPGTRLTVL.

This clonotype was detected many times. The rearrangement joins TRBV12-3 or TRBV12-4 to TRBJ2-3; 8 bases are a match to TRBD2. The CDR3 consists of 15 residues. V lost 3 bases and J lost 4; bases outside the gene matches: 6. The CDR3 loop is CASSLMSGRADTQYF. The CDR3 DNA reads TGTGCCAGCAGTTTGATGTCCGGGAGGGCAGATACGCAGTATTTT.

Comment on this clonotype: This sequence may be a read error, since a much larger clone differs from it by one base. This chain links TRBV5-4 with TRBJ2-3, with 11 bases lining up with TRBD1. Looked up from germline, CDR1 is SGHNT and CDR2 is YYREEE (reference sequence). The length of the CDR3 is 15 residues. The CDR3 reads CASSGGQGVTDAQYF. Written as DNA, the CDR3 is TGTGCCAGCAGCGGGGGACAGGGGGTAACAGATGCGCAGTATTTT. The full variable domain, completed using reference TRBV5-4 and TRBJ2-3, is ETGVTQSPTHLIKTRGQQVTLRCSSQSGHNTVSWYQQALGQGPQFIFQYYREEENGRGNFPPRFSGLQFPNYSSELNVNALELDDSALYLCASSGGQGVTDAQYFGPGTRLTVL.

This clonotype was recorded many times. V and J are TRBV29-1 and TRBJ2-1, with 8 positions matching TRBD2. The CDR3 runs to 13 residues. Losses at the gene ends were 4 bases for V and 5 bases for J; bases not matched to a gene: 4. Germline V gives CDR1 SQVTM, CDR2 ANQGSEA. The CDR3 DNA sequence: TGCAGCGTTGTGGGGACTAGTAACAATGAGCAGTTCTTC. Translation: CSVVGTSNNEQFF.

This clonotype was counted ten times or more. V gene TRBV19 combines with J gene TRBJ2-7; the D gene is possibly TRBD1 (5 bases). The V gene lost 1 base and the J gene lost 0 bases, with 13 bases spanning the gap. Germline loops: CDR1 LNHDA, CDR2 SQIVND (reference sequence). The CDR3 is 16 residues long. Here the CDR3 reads CASSIVGRRASYEQYF. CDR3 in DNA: TGTGCCAGTAGTATAGTCGGGCGCAGGGCCTCCTACGAGCAGTACTTC.

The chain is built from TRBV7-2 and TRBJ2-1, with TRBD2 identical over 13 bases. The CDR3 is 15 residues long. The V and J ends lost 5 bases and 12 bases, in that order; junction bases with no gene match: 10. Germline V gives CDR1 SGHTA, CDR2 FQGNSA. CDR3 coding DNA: TGTGCCAGCAGCCTGACTAGCGGGAGGATAGATACGCAGTTCTTC. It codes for CASSLTSGRIDTQFF.